The present TCR beta chain was sequenced within a study of cytomegalovirus exposure and HLA in healthy donors (dated by TCRdb to the late 2010s). Turning to the overall study: In an earlier analysis of roughly 590 of the donors, 276 Gb of sequence data and 120 million or so unique TCR beta sequences from about 179 million T cells were reported. An early release covering around 630 HLA-typed donors comprised about 320 gigabases of sequencing data and around 86 million unique TCR sequences. Of the 300 to 400 genotyped donors, over 70% fell in the genetic ancestry cluster associated with self-reported Caucasian donors. The study was designed to test whether signatures of past pathogen exposure could be identified by cataloging public T cell receptors. Using immunosequencing, the study profiled T cell repertoires from around 680 subjects and related those repertoires to cytomegalovirus serostatus. Along with the 666-subject first cohort, a separate validation cohort of over 90 different subjects was used. To predict cytomegalovirus infection status, the study combined high-throughput TCR immunosequencing, statistical association of individual TCRs with disease status, and machine learning. In a later analysis, previously published TCR beta repertoires from 666 donors were re-analyzed and high-resolution HLA genotyping was added so that TCR occurrence patterns could be studied. Rather than drawing on any new phenotypic data, the later analysis identified candidate immune exposures from TCR beta sequences and the way those sequences occurred across donors. An earlier analysis of some 500 of the donors applied high-throughput TCR beta sequencing to assess whether each TCR beta V gene segment acted as functional or pseudogenic. Donor age, sex, ethnicity and CMV serostatus were compiled alongside the repertoire data. A later genetic analysis used genome-wide SNP genotypes for about three fifths of the roughly 700 donors, treating that subset as a discovery cohort. Every repertoire in the discovery cohort had been generated on one and the same sequencing platform. HLA typing included class I and class II loci at four-digit resolution. Typing coverage differed by locus: A, B, C, DRB1 and DQB1 were typed in roughly 629-630 donors, DQA1 in 500 to 550, DPA1 in around 610, and DPB1 in 400 to 480. Four or five DR-DQ haplotypes were treated as single units for association and clustering because of strong linkage in the cohort. On average, roughly 240,000 unique TCR beta nucleotide sequences were sequenced per donor among a few hundred genotyped donors of the cohort, with around 19% of those sequences being non-productive.

The library was obtained by the immunoSEQ multiplex PCR assay. The multiplex PCR relied on a mix of 60 forward primers for TCR Vbeta segments and 13 reverse primers for TCR Jbeta segments. The CDR3 region of rearranged TCR beta genes was amplified from genomic DNA by a multiplex PCR assay. The amplified TCR beta libraries were sequenced on the Illumina HiSeq System as 87-base-pair reads. On the study's bioinformatics: A later analysis counted approximately 74 million unique TCR beta chains across the 666 repertoires, and 10 million to 11 million of these chains were shared by at least two donors. To remove PCR and sequencing errors, raw reads were error-corrected and collapsed into unique sequences using a nearest-neighbor algorithm that merged closely related sequences. CDR3 sequences were aligned to IMGT reference sequences to assign V, D and J gene segments. Each retained sequence needed at least a six-nucleotide match to both a V gene segment and a J gene segment. A rearrangement counted as productive if the CDR3 had no stop codons and remained in frame with V and J, and every other rearrangement counted as non-productive. CDR3 was defined according to IMGT convention as the region running from the second conserved V-encoded cysteine to the conserved J-encoded phenylalanine. The earlier analysis of 587 of the donors excluded any sequence lacking an unambiguous match to a single V gene segment. In an earlier analysis of 587 of the donors, V segments were called functional above 56.7% productive rearrangements and were called segregating when the between-donor standard deviation exceeded 5%. To diagnose cytomegalovirus status from the catalog of TCR beta chain sequences, a statistical classification framework was built. A later analysis assigned V and J genes by comparing TCR nucleotide sequences with IMGT/GENE-DB human TR gene sequences. Using the TCRdist pipeline, a later analysis assigned CDR3 sequences along with most-parsimonious VDJ recombination scenarios. In a later analysis, each TCR beta chain was defined by its CDR3 amino acid sequence together with its V-gene family, and reads without a unique V-gene family were excluded. As a way to deal with suspected cross-contamination and a sequencing artifact, a later analysis dropped 500 to 700 nucleotide sequences that were highly shared and had low generation probability. In a later analysis, a clonal expansion index for each public chain was calculated from normalized within-repertoire ranks of inferred template counts. Generation probabilities in a later analysis came from a VDJ recombination model fitted to out-of-frame rearrangements, and those results were checked against IGoR. In a later analysis, TCR-TCR, TCR-HLA and TCR-CMV co-occurrence was scored with hypergeometric tests, and a repertoire-size bias correction was applied to TCR pairs. False discovery rates were estimated in a later analysis by permuting HLA or CMV assignments 20 times. In a later analysis, co-occurring TCRs were grouped using DBSCAN, with TCRdist sequence similarity added in when clustering inside HLA-allele-positive subsets. Repertoires with fewer than 30,000 or more than 120,000 public chains, plus five repertoires with anomalous nucleotide sharing, were excluded from co-occurrence clustering. Imported from immuneACCESS, the table was reduced by TCRdb to in-frame sequences with V and J called. These copies leave out some clones; in studies compared against another copy, an unresolved V gene accounts for under half, and the cause of the remainder is not known. Clone size and V and J calls were adopted from that table, with D and trimming inferred from the DNA. The sample data list roughly 130,000 clones, and 65% to 85% of these were observed just once. The ten largest clones capture roughly 1.8% of the sample.

V and J are truncated by 2 bases and 2 bases respectively, leaving an intervening sequence of 7 bases. The germline V gene (reference sequence) supplies CDR1 MNHEY and CDR2 SMNVEV. From its cysteine to its phenylalanine, the CDR3 spans 13 amino acids. Just CDR3 DNA is preserved here, 39 bases in frame from base 1. In total, over 600 healthy bone marrow donors made up the cohort. At the time of sampling, all cohort members were nominally healthy, though unrecorded immune exposures were likely present. The donor tested CMV seronegative, placing the donor among the roughly 350 seronegative members of the cohort. Every donor gave a peripheral blood sample, and the peripheral blood mononuclear cells from that sample were used for TCR beta sequencing. The Qiagen DNeasy Blood Extraction Kit was used to extract genomic DNA from the blood cell samples. On the study overall, not on this receptor specifically: A later analysis associated 16,951 TCR beta sequences with specific HLA alleles at a false discovery rate of 0.05. A further reported finding was that TCR beta sequences accurately predicted the HLA-A and HLA-B alleles for most subjects in the first cohort. In both the original and validation cohorts, the classifier was reported to diagnose cytomegalovirus status with high specificity and sensitivity. Most CMV-associated TCR beta chains appeared to be HLA-restricted in a later analysis, and the HLA associations seemed to be driven largely by CMV exposure. In vitro tests confirmed that three of the cytomegalovirus-associated TCR beta chains recognize cytomegalovirus antigens. The cohort was sequenced for TCR beta chains only, and without alpha or paired-chain data the features that could be detected were limited. A later analysis found that HLA-associated TCR beta chains were more clonally expanded and had lower generation probabilities than equally common non-associated chains. Because counts were too low, 15 to 20 rarely observed V segments, including chromosome 9 orphons, were excluded from the earlier analysis of several hundred of the donors. While some public TCRs were present in many individuals, most TCR sequences turned up only very rarely across donors. According to the authors, the approach could potentially be generalized to other disease states and immunological phenotypes. A cluster of highly shared sequence variants was judged likely to represent a technical artifact of the sequencing pipeline. Presence/absence analyses assumed roughly uniform sequencing depth across donors, an assumption that may not hold. Broadly in line with IMGT annotations, most TCR beta V segments showed up in productive rearrangements about 87% or about 30% of the time in an earlier analysis of several hundred of the donors. Immune exposure information for the cohort was limited to CMV serostatus. When HLA alleles, especially DR and DQ, strongly co-occurred, TCR associations were difficult to assign to individual alleles. According to a later analysis, parvovirus B19, influenza, CMV and Epstein-Barr virus appeared linked to several top co-occurrence clusters. According to a later analysis, TCR association rates differed among HLA loci, with DRB1 alleles showing the most associated TCRs and HLA-C alleles showing the fewest. V-gene and J-gene trimming of TCR beta chains was associated with a missense DCLRE1C variant in a later genetic analysis, and the association was replicated in an independent cohort. Because the 87-base-pair reads could not distinguish some IMGT-functional V segments, including TRBV6-2 and TRBV6-3, those segments were excluded. A total of about 180 TCR beta chains were listed by the study as associated with cytomegalovirus. Because HLA typing was missing for some donors at each locus, association tests included only the typed subset. Linkage disequilibrium might explain the correlated functional status among segregating V segments, but an unknown experimental factor could not be ruled out. According to a later genetic analysis, donors in an Asian-associated ancestry cluster had fewer N-insertions in productive TCRs than the roughly 660-donor mean.

A note on this clone: The clone's antigen remains unknown. No base quality information exists; no much larger clone differs at one position.

The sequence was obtained from a woman between 35 and 50 years old in good health and CMV-seronegative. The V gene is TRBV27 and the J gene is TRBJ2-7; the D gene assignment is ambiguous. Sequencing was done on a sample of PBMCs. The CDR3 region reads CASSLAVPYEQYF. The DNA sequence follows: TGTGCCAGCAGTTTAGCGGTTCCCTACGAGCAGTACTTC.